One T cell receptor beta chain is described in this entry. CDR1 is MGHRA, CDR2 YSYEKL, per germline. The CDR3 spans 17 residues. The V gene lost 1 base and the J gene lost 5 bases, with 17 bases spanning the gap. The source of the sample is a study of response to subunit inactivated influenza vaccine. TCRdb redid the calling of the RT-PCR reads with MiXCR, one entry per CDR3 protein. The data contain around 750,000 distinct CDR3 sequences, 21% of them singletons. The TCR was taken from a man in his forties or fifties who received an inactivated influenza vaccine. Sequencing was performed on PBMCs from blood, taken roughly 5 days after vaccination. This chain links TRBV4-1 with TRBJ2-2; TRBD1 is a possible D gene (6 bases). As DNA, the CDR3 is TGCGCCAGCAGCCAAGTTCAGTCAGGGGTCCGAACCGGGGAGCTGTTTTTT. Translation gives CASSQVQSGVRTGELFF.